This TCR beta chain comes out of a study of breast tumors, draining lymph nodes, adjacent tissues. TCRdb ran MiXCR on the multiplex PCR reads and lists one entry per CDR3 protein. Among over 200,000 distinct CDR3 sequences listed, about a third were seen once. CDR3 length: 16 amino acids. Germline trimming cut 4 bases from V and 1 base from J; bases unmatched to any gene: 7. The germline CDR1 and CDR2 sequences are SNHLY and FYNNEI. This clonotype has at least ten counts. The lymph nodes were axillary draining lymph nodes from breast cancer patients. The sequenced sample was axillary lymph node tissue. This TCR was sampled from a female donor with breast cancer. Some clones in this sample may be carry-over from other donors' samples. V and J are TRBV2 and TRBJ1-3; TRBD1 agrees at 7 bases. The CDR3 sequence: CASSGGQPISGNTIYF. The CDR3 coding sequence is TGTGCCAGCAGTGGGGGACAGCCGATTTCTGGAAACACCATATATTTT.